The clone carrying this TCR beta chain has only one observation. These data originate in a study of T cell changes during pregnancy in multiple sclerosis. Assay: immunoSEQ multiplex PCR; the TCRdb copy retains only in-frame clones and omits some. The data contain 49,000 or so clones, 80% to 95% of them singletons. Germline CDR1 SGHRS, CDR2 YFSETQ. V gave up 1 base and J gave up 0 bases, with 8 bases separating them. The CDR3 has 15 amino acids. This receptor was obtained from a female donor with multiple sclerosis, enrolled in a pregnancy study. The input for sequencing was peripheral blood, taken in the third trimester of pregnancy. The V and J genes are TRBV5-1 and TRBJ2-1; D gene uncertain. The CDR3 DNA follows: TGCGCCAGCAGCTTGATCGGAGTCTCCTACAATGAGCAGTTCTTC. Encoded protein: CASSLIGVSYNEQFF.